This T cell receptor (beta chain) was documented in a study of cytomegalovirus exposure and HLA in healthy donors. Study results and limitations: Listed as cytomegalovirus-associated were 150 or so TCR beta chains.

Looked up from germline, CDR1 is LGHNA and CDR2 is YSLEER. The CDR3 is 16 amino acids. The V end lost 4 bases, the J end lost 6 bases, and 19 bases lay between the germline ends. Researchers ran the PCR with 60 Vbeta and 13 Jbeta primers. Clones were sequenced by immunoSEQ multiplex PCR, and TCRdb holds only the in-frame ones, with some missing. The sample has about 150,000 clones, around 74% seen once. About this clone itself: Its cognate antigen is unknown.

This rearrangement joins TRBV4-3 to TRBJ2-1; D is possibly TRBD1 (6 bases). The clonotype comes from a man aged 18 to 30 in good health and CMV-seronegative. The specimen was PBMCs. In DNA form, the CDR3 reads TGCGCCAGCAGCCCAGGGGTCAGGGGCGCTGGCAATGAGCAGTTCTTC. The encoded protein is CASSPGVRGAGNEQFF.